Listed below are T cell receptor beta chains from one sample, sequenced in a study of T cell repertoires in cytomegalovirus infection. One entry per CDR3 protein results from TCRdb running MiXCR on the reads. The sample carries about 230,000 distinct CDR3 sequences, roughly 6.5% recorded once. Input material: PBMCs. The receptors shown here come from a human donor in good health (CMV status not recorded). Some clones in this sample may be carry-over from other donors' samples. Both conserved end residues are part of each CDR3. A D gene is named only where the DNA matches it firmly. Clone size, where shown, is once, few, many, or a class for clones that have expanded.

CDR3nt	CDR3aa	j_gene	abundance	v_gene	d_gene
TGTGCCAGCAGCTCGGTTTGGACAGCTTACGAGCAGTACTTC	CASSSVWTAYEQYF	TRBJ2-7	many	TRBV7-2	-
TGTGCCAGCAGCTCAATGACAGGTAGCAATCAGCCCCAGCATTTT	CASSSMTGSNQPQHF	TRBJ1-5	-	TRBV7-9	-
TGTGCCAGCAGCGATGGGACAGGGAACACCGGGGAGCTGTTTTTT	CASSDGTGNTGELFF	TRBJ2-2	many	TRBV7-6	TRBD1
TGTGCCAGCAGTTCTCTCCGGGAGACCCAGTACTTC	CASSSLRETQYF	TRBJ2-5	many	TRBV28	-
TGTGCCAGCAGTCGGCTTGACAGGAGCTCTGGAAACACCATATATTTT	CASSRLDRSSGNTIYF	TRBJ1-3	many	TRBV27	-
TGTGCCAGCAGCCAACTGGGCGGGACTAGCATCTATGAGCAGTTCTTC	CASSQLGGTSIYEQFF	TRBJ2-1	many	TRBV4-2	TRBD2
TGTGCCAGCACCATAGGGCAAAAAAGTTCACCCCTCCACTTT	CASTIGQKSSPLHF	TRBJ1-6	many	TRBV12-3/TRBV12-4	-
TGTGCCAGCAGCCAGCATGACAGGGGGCTTTACGAGCAGTACTTC	CASSQHDRGLYEQYF	TRBJ2-7	many	TRBV14	TRBD1
TGCGCCAGCAGCTTGAATTCGGGGATCGGGGGGCCAAGCACAGATACGCAGTATTTT	CASSLNSGIGGPSTDTQYF	TRBJ2-3	many	TRBV5-1	-
TGTGCCAGCAGCGCAACAGGGACGTCTGGAAACACCATATATTTT	CASSATGTSGNTIYF	TRBJ1-3	many	TRBV5-6	-
TGTGCCAGCAGCCTTACAGGGGAACGTGAGCAGTTCTTC	CASSLTGEREQFF	TRBJ2-1	few	TRBV12-3/TRBV12-4	TRBD1
TGCGCCAGCAGTCGCCGGACAGGGGGCGCATTTAAGCAGTACTTC	CASSRRTGGAFKQYF	TRBJ2-7	many	TRBV23-1	TRBD1
TGTGCCAGCAGCTTACGGAGGGCGTTGAGCTCCTACAATGAGCAGTTCTTC	CASSLRRALSSYNEQFF	TRBJ2-1	many	TRBV7-2	-
TGTGCCAGCAGCTTTGACTCCGACTACGAGCAGTACTTC	CASSFDSDYEQYF	TRBJ2-7	many	TRBV7-7	-
TGCGCCAGCAGCCAAGAGGGGGGACGCACAGATACGCAGTATTTT	CASSQEGGRTDTQYF	TRBJ2-3	many	TRBV4-3	-
TGTGCCAGCAGCTATCAGGGAGTCGGCTACACCTTC	CASSYQGVGYTF	TRBJ1-2	many	TRBV7-2	-
TGTGCCAGCAGTTACGGGGGGGAAGGCGTGTTGTACGGCTACACCTTC	CASSYGGEGVLYGYTF	TRBJ1-2	many	TRBV6-5	-
TGCAGTGCCGCAGGGGGGACAGGGGGATTGGACGAGCAGTACTTC	CSAAGGTGGLDEQYF	TRBJ2-7	many	TRBV20-1	TRBD1
TGTGCCAGCAGTGGGGCAGACCCCTATGAAAAACTGTTTTTT	CASSGADPYEKLFF	TRBJ1-4	many	TRBV6-6	-
TGTGCCAGCACCGAATCAGGAGGGGTATGGACTGAAGCTTTCTTT	CASTESGGVWTEAFF	TRBJ1-1	many	TRBV6-2/TRBV6-3	-
TGTGCCAGCAGCTTATTGGCGCTAGCGGGGGCTCCTTACAATGAGCAGTTCTTC	CASSLLALAGAPYNEQFF	TRBJ2-1	many	TRBV7-6	TRBD2
TGTGCCTGGAGTGTTGCCGCCTATGGGACTGAAGCTTTCTTT	CAWSVAAYGTEAFF	TRBJ1-1	many	TRBV30	-
TGTGCCAGCAGTGGTGGACTAGCGGGGGGTGGGCCCTACGAGCAGTACTTC	CASSGGLAGGGPYEQYF	TRBJ2-7	-	TRBV28	TRBD2
TGTGCCAGCAGGACTAGCGGGGGCTCCAATGAGCAGTTCTTC	CASRTSGGSNEQFF	TRBJ2-1	many	TRBV6-6	TRBD2
TGTGCCAGCAGTGAAGGACAGCGGGGGGGCCGGAAGCAGTTCTTC	CASSEGQRGGRKQFF	TRBJ2-1	-	TRBV2	TRBD2
TGTGCCAGCAGTTACGGGCGCAAGGTGGATTCACCCCTCCACTTT	CASSYGRKVDSPLHF	TRBJ1-6	many	TRBV6-6	-
TGCAGCGGTACCGGGGGAGAGTACTACGAGCAGTACTTC	CSGTGGEYYEQYF	TRBJ2-7	few	TRBV29-1	-
TGTGCCACCAGTGATTTGCAGACGAATGAGCAGTTCTTC	CATSDLQTNEQFF	TRBJ2-1	few	TRBV24-1	-
TGTGCCAGCAGCAGAGACAGGACAGGGGGGAGCGCAACTAATGAAAAACTGTTTTTT	CASSRDRTGGSATNEKLFF	TRBJ1-4	many	TRBV7-2	TRBD1
TGTGCCAGCAGTTCGACAGGGGACCTCGTGCGAGTAAAACTGTTTTTT	CASSSTGDLVRVKLFF	TRBJ1-4	-	TRBV28	TRBD1
TGCAGCGGGGGACAACAAGAGGGCTACACCTTC	CSGGQQEGYTF	TRBJ1-2	many	TRBV29-1	-
TGTGCCAGCAGCTTAGGCTGGGACAGTATCGCCAATGGCTACACCTTC	CASSLGWDSIANGYTF	TRBJ1-2	many	TRBV7-2	TRBD1
TGTGCCAGCAGCCCCTTACGCAGGTCGACCGGGGAGCTGTTTTTT	CASSPLRRSTGELFF	TRBJ2-2	many	TRBV7-8	-
TGTGCCAGCAGCCAAGATCCCCACAGTCCTTATAGCAATCAGCCCCAGCATTTT	CASSQDPHSPYSNQPQHF	TRBJ1-5	many	TRBV3-1	-
TGTGCCAGCAAACAGGACGGGGGTCTTATTAACGGCAATCAGCCCCAGCATTTT	CASKQDGGLINGNQPQHF	TRBJ1-5	many	TRBV5-8	-
TGTGCCAGCAGCTTTGATGCGGGGGGGCCGGGGAGCAAGCAGGACTTC	CASSFDAGGPGSKQDF	TRBJ2-7	-	TRBV7-2	TRBD2
TGTGCCAGCAGGGGGACAGGTGGCTCTGAAGCTTTCTTT	CASRGTGGSEAFF	TRBJ1-1	many	TRBV6-2/TRBV6-3	TRBD1
TGCGCCAGCAGCCAAGATGGGACAGGGCGCACCGGGGAGCTGTTTTTT	CASSQDGTGRTGELFF	TRBJ2-2	many	TRBV4-1	TRBD1
TGTGCCAGCAGCAAACCATACTATAGCAATCAGCCCCAGCATTTT	CASSKPYYSNQPQHF	TRBJ1-5	many	TRBV6-2/TRBV6-3	-
TGTGCCAGCAGCTTAGGGGGGCAAGGCTACACCTTC	CASSLGGQGYTF	TRBJ1-2	many	TRBV7-2	-
TGTGCCAGCAGTGTTTTACCGGGACAGAACACCGGGGAGCTGTTTTTT	CASSVLPGQNTGELFF	TRBJ2-2	many	TRBV6-2/TRBV6-3	-